The clone carrying this T cell receptor (beta chain) was seen at least ten times. Its antigen remains unknown. Time point noted: newly diagnosed GD, antithyroid drugs for less than 3 months. PBMC RNA was the source of the TCR library. The patient group derived from an endocrinology department in Xi'an, China. The data derive from a study of regulatory T cells in long-lasting Graves disease. Regarding the study as a whole: Owing to a sample size that was small, accuracy may have been reduced. Newly diagnosed Graves' patients exceeded persistent ones in TCR diversity.

CDR3 size: 12 residues. Germline lookup yields CDR1 MDHEN and CDR2 SYDVKM. Arm-PCR of CDR3 regions and iRepertoire HTBI primers were used to build TCR beta libraries. TCRdb fed the multiplex PCR reads into MiXCR, producing one record per CDR3 protein. The profile shows 350,000 to 500,000 distinct CDR3 sequences, roughly 15% of them singletons. These data were also reused for a study on T cells in Graves' hyperthyroidism and ophthalmopathy. That study adds: In simple terms, a model built on 13 V-J features told ophthalmopathy apart from stable hyperthyroidism.

Sequenced material: peripheral blood mononuclear cells (PBMCs), taken at new diagnosis, from a patient treated with antithyroid drugs. The chain is built from TRBV28 and TRBJ2-3; D unclear. The assigned J gene may be wrong: the sequence end matches TRBJ1-1 better. This TCR derives from a woman between 18 and 29 years old with Graves disease. This chain's CDR3 is CASSLPLGVAFF. CDR3 sequence (DNA): TGTGCCAGCAGTTTACCCCTCGGGGTGGCTTTCTTT.